This entry concerns a single TCR beta chain. The data were taken from a study of blood T cell repertoires in COVID-19. Study-level background: The United States, Italy and Spain supplied acute and convalescent COVID-19 samples. PBMCs, B-cell-depleted T cells, or T cells provided the cDNA or gDNA that made up the material.

Losses at the gene ends were 0 bases for V and 7 bases for J; bases not matched to a gene: 12. The CDR3 totals 18 residues. Germline V gives CDR1 WNHNN, CDR2 SYGVQD (reference sequence). Under the authors' procedure: From reference gene primer amplification, estimates of nucleated cell counts were derived. The method was immunoSEQ multiplex PCR; TCRdb's version includes in-frame clones alone and lacks a portion of them. The DNA was the basis for D and trimming; V, J and clone size are from that table. This table has hundreds of thousands of clones, 65% to 90% appearing once. This receptor was taken from a woman in her 70s with acute or convalescent COVID-19. The gene calls are TRBV10-1 and TRBJ2-7, with 13 bases fitting TRBD2. Sequenced material: peripheral blood. As DNA, the CDR3 is TGCGCCAGCAGTGAGTCAGAGACTAGCGGGGGGCGATGGGGAGAGCAGTACTTC. The encoded protein is CASSESETSGGRWGEQYF.